The present T cell receptor (beta chain) was sequenced within a study of circulating and synovial CD4+ cells in juvenile arthritis. Points on this clone: Its specificity is unknown.

Notes on the study in general: Diversity here was lower than in bulk blood CD4 cells. CPL and bulk CD4 samples differed at least tenfold in T cell genomes. Vbeta family usage analysis did not detect the pathogenic-like versus bulk difference.

Produced via immunoSEQ multiplex PCR; TCRdb's table is partial and in-frame only. The table lists tens of thousands of clones, less than 97% of them singletons, with approximately 0.19% in the top ten. The TCR originated in a human donor with juvenile idiopathic arthritis. Material for sequencing was CD4+ T cells from blood.

The CDR3 DNA is TGTGCCTGGAGGGGAGGGAGCTCTGGGGCCAACGTCCTGACTTTC. Protein product: CAWRGGSSGANVLTF. The chain uses TRBV30 and TRBJ2-6; 7 bases fit TRBD2. Germline assignment: CDR1 GTSNPN and CDR2 SVGIG (reference sequence). The CDR3 length is 15 residues. V shed 3 bases, J shed 0 bases, and the junction held 2 bases outside the gene matches.